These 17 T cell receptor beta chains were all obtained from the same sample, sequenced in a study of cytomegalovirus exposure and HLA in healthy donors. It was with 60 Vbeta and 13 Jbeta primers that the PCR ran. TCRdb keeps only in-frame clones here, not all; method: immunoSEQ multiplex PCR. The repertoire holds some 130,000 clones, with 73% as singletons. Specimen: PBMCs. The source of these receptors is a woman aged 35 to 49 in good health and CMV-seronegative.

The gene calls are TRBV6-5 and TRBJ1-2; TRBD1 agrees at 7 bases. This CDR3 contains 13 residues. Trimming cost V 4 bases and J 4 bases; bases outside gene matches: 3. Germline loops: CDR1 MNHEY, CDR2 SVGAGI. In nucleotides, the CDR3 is TGTGCCAGCAGTTTCCACAGGGGCTATGGCTACACCTTC. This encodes CASSFHRGYGYTF.

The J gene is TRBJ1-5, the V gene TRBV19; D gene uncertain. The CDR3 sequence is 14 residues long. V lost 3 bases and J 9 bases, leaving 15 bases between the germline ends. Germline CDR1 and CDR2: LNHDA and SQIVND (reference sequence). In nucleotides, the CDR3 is TGTGCCAGTAGTATTGCCCATCCGCGTGGGCCCCAGCATTTT. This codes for CASSIAHPRGPQHF.

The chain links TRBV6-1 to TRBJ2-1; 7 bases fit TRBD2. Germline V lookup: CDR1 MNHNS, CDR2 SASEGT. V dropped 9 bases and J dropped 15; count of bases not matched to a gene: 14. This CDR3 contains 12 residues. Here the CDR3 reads CASETGTTRLFF. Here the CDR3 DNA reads TGTGCCAGTGAGACGGGGACTACTCGTCTGTTCTTC.

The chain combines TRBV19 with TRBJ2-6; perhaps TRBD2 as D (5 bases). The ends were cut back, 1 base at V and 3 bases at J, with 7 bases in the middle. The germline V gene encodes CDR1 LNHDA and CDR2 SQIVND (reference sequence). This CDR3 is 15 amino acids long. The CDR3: CASSIGRSGANVLTF. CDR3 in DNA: TGTGCCAGTAGTATAGGGAGGAGTGGGGCCAACGTCCTGACTTTC.

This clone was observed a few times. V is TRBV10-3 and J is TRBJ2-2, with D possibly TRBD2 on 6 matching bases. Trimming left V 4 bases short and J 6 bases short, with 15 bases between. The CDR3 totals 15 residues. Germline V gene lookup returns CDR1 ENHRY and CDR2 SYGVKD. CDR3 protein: CAISVDGGRPGELFF. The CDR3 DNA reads TGTGCCATCAGTGTCGACGGAGGGCGCCCCGGGGAGCTGTTTTTT.

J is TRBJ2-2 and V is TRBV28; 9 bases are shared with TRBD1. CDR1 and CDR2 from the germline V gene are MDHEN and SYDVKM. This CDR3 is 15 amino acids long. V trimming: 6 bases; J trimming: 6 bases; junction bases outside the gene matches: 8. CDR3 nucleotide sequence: TGTGCCAGCAGATCCCCTCACAGGGGGCCCGGGGAGCTGTTTTTT. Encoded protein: CASRSPHRGPGELFF.

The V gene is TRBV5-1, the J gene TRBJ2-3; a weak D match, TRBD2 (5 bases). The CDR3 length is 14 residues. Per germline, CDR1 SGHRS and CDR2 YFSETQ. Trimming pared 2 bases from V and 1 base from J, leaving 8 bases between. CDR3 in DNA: TGCGCCAGCAGCTTAGCGGTGGGCACAGATACGCAGTATTTT. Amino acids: CASSLAVGTDTQYF.

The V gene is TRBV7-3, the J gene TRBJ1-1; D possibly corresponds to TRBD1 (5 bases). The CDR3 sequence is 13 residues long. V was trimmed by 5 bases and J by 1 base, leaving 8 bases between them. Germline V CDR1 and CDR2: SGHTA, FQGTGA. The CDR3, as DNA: TGTGCCAGCAGCCTTACAGGGAACACTGAAGCTTTCTTT. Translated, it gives CASSLTGNTEAFF. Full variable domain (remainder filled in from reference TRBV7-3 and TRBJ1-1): GAGVSQTPSNKVTEKGKYVELRCDPISGHTALYWYRQSLGQGPEFLIYFQGTGAADDSGLPNDRFFAVRPEGSVSTLKIQRTERGDSAVYLCASSLTGNTEAFFGQGTRLTVV.

CDR3 residues: CASSLDRVDEKLFF. The CDR3 nucleotides are TGCGCCAGCAGCTTGGACAGGGTGGATGAAAAACTGTTTTTT. The chain carries TRBV5-1 and TRBJ1-4, with D possibly being TRBD1 (6 bases). Germline V CDR1 and CDR2: SGHRS, YFSETQ. This CDR3 is 14 amino acids long. V lost 0 bases to trimming and J lost 6 bases, with 9 bases between them.

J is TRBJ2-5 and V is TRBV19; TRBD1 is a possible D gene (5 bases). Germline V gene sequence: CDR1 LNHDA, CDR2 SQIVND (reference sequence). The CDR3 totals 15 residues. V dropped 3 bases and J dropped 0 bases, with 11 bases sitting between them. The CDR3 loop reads CASSIMAGNQETQYF. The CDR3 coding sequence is TGTGCCAGTAGTATCATGGCAGGGAACCAAGAGACCCAGTACTTC.

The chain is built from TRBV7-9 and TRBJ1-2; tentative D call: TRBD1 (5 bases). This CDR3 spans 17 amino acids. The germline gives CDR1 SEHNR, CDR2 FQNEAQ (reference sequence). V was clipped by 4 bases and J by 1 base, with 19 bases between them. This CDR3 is CASSSAWRGNFNYGYTF. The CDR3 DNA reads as TGTGCCAGCAGCTCCGCTTGGAGGGGAAATTTTAACTATGGCTACACCTTC.

CDR3 sequence reads: CASSLGQGDNSPLHF. CDR3 nucleotides: TGCGCCAGCAGCTTGGGGCAGGGGGATAATTCACCCCTCCACTTT. The chain uses TRBV5-1 and TRBJ1-6, with 7 bases fitting TRBD1. V shed 0 bases and J 5 bases; nucleotides not matched to a gene: 2. Germline CDR1 is SGHRS and CDR2 is YFSETQ. CDR3 length: 15 residues. The complete variable domain, with remaining parts taken from reference TRBV5-1 and TRBJ1-6, reads KAGVTQTPRYLIKTRGQQVTLSCSPISGHRSVSWYQQTPGQGLQFLFEYFSETQRNKGNFPGRFSGRQFSNSRSEMNVSTLELGDSALYLCASSLGQGDNSPLHFGNGTRLTVT.

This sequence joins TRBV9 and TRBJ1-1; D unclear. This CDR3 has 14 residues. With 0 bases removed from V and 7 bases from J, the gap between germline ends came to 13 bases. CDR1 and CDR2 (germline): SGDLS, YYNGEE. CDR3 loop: CASSVDLGRVEAFF. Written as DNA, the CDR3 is TGTGCCAGCAGCGTAGATTTGGGGAGAGTTGAAGCTTTCTTT.

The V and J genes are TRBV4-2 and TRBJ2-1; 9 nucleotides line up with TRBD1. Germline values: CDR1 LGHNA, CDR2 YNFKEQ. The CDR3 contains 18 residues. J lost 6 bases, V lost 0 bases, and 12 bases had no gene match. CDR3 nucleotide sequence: TGTGCCAGCAGCCAAGATAGCCGTGGGGGACAGGGTGCCAATGAGCAGTTCTTC. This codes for CASSQDSRGGQGANEQFF.

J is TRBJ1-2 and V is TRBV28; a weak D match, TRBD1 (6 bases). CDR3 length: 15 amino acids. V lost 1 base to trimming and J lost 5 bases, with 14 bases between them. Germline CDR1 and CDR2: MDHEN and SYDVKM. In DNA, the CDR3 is TGTGCCAGCAGTTTATTTGGGGGCGAGGGGTATGGCTACACCTTC. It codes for CASSLFGGEGYGYTF.

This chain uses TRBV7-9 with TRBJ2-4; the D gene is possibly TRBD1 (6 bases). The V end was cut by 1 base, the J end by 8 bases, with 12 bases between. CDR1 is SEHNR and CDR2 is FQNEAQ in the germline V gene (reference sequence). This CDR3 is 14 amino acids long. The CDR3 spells CASSLVDSWDIQYF. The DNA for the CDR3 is TGTGCCAGCAGCTTAGTGGACAGTTGGGACATTCAGTACTTC.

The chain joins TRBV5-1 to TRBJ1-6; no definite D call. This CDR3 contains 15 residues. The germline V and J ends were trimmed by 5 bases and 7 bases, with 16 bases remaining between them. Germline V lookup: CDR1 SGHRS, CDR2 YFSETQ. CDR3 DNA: TGCGCCAGCAGAGGTAACCTACAGCCAAATTCACCCCTCCACTTT. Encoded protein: CASRGNLQPNSPLHF.